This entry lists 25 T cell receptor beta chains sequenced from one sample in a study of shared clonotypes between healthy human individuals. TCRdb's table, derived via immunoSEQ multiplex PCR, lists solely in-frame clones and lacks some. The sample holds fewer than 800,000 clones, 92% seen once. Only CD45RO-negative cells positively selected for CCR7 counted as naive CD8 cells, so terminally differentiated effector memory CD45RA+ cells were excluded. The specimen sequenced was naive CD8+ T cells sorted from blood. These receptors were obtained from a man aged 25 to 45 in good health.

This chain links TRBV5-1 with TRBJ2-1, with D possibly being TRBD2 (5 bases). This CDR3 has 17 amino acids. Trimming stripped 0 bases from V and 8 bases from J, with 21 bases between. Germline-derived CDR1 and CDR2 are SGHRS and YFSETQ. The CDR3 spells CASSLASVGEISDEQFF. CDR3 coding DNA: TGCGCCAGCAGCTTGGCCTCGGTGGGAGAGATTTCGGATGAGCAGTTCTTC. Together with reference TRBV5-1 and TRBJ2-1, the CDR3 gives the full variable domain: KAGVTQTPRYLIKTRGQQVTLSCSPISGHRSVSWYQQTPGQGLQFLFEYFSETQRNKGNFPGRFSGRQFSNSRSEMNVSTLELGDSALYLCASSLASVGEISDEQFFGPGTRLTVL.

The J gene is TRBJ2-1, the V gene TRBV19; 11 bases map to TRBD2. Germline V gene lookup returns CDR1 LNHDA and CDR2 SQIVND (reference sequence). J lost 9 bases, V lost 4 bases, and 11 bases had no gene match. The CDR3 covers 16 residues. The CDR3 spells CASSKAELAGVVEQFF. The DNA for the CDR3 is TGTGCCAGTAGTAAGGCGGAACTAGCGGGAGTGGTTGAGCAGTTCTTC.

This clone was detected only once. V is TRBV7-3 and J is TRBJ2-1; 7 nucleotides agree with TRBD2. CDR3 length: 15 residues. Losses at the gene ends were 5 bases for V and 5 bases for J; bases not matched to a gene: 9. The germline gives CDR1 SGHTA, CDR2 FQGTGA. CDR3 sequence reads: CASSLTRTSDNEQFF. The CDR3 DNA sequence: TGTGCCAGCAGCCTCACTAGAACTAGCGACAATGAGCAGTTCTTC. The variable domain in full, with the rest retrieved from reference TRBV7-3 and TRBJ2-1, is GAGVSQTPSNKVTEKGKYVELRCDPISGHTALYWYRQSLGQGPEFLIYFQGTGAADDSGLPNDRFFAVRPEGSVSTLKIQRTERGDSAVYLCASSLTRTSDNEQFFGPGTRLTVL.

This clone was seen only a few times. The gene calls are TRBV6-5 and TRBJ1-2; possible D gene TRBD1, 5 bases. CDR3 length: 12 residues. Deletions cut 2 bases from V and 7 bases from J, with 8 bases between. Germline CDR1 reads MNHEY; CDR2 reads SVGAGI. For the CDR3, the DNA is TGTGCCAGCAGTTACGGACAAGGTGGCTACACCTTC. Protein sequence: CASSYGQGGYTF.

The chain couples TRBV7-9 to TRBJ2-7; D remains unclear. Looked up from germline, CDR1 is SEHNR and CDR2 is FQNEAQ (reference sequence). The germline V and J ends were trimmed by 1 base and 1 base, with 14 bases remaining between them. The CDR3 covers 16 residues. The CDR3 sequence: CASSLGPKAYSYEQYF. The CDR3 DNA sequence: TGTGCCAGCAGCTTAGGCCCAAAAGCCTATTCCTACGAGCAGTACTTC.

This CDR3 reads CATSTGTLNTEAFF. The CDR3 DNA sequence: TGCGCCACCTCGACCGGGACGCTAAACACTGAAGCTTTCTTT. This chain joins TRBV10-2 and TRBJ1-1; TRBD1 is a possible D gene (5 bases). This CDR3 is 14 amino acids long. V was pared by 10 bases and J by 2 bases, with 17 bases between. CDR1 and CDR2 from the germline V gene are WSHSY and SAAADI.

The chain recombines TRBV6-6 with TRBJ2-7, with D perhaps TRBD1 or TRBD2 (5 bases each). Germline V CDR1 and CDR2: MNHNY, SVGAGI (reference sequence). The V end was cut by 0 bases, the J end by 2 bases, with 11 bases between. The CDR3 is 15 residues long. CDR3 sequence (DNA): TGTGCCAGCAGTTACTCCCAGAGGGACCCCTACGAGCAGTACTTC. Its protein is CASSYSQRDPYEQYF.

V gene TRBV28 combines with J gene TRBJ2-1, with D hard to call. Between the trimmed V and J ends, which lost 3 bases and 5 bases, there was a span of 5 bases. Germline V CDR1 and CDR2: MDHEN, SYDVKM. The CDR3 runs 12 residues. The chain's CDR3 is CASSFPDNEQFF. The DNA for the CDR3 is TGTGCCAGCAGTTTCCCTGACAATGAGCAGTTCTTC.

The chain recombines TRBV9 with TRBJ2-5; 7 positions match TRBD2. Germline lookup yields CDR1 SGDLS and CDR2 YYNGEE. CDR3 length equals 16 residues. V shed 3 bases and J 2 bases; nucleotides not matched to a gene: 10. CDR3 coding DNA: TGTGCCAGCAGCGGAAAAGCGGGGTCCCCGCAAGAGACCCAGTACTTC. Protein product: CASSGKAGSPQETQYF.

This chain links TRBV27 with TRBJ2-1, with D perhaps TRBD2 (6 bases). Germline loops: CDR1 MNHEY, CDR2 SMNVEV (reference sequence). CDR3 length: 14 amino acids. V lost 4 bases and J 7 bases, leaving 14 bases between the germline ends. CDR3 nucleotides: TGTGCCAGCAGTTCGGCGGGACGCTGGAATGAGCAGTTCTTC. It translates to CASSSAGRWNEQFF.

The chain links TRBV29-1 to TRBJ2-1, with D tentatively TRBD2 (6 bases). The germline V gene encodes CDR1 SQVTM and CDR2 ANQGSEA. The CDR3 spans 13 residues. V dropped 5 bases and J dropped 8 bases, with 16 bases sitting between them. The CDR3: CSVSERVRDEQFF. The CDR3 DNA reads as TGCAGCGTTTCGGAGCGGGTTCGGGATGAGCAGTTCTTC.

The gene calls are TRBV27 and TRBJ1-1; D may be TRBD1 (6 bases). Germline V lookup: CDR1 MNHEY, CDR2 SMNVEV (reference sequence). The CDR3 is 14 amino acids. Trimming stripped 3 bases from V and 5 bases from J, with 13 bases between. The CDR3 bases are TGTGCCAGCAGTTTCCAGGGGTTGGATACTGAAGCTTTCTTT. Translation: CASSFQGLDTEAFF.

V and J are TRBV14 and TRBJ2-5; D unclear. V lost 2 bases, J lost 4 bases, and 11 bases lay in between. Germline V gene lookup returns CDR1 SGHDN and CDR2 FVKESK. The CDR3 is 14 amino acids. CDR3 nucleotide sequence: TGTGCCAGCAGCCAAATCCCGGATGGAGAGACCCAGTACTTC. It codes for CASSQIPDGETQYF.

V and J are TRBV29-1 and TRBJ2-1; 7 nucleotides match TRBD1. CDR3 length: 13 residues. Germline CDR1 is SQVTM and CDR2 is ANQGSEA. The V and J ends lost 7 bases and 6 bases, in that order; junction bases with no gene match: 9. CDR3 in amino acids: CSATGETTNEQFF. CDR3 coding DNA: TGCAGCGCCACAGGGGAAACGACCAATGAGCAGTTCTTC.

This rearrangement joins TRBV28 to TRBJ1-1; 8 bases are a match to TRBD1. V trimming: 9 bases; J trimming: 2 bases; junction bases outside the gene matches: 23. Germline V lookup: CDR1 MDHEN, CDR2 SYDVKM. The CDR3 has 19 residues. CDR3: CASRSGLGPRTGPNTEAFF. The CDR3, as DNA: TGTGCCAGTAGATCGGGCCTAGGGCCCAGGACAGGGCCTAACACTGAAGCTTTCTTT.

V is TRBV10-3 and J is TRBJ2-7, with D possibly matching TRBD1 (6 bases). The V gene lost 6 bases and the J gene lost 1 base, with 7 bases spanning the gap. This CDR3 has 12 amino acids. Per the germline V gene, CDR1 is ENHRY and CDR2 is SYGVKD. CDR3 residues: CAIRDSSYEQYF. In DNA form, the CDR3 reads TGTGCCATCAGGGACAGTTCCTACGAGCAGTACTTC.

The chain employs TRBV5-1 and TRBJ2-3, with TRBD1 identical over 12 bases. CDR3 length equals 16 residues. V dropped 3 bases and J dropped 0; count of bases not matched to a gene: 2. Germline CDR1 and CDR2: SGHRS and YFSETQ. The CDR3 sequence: CASSWGQGASTDTQYF. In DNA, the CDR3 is TGCGCCAGCAGCTGGGGACAGGGGGCGAGCACAGATACGCAGTATTTT.

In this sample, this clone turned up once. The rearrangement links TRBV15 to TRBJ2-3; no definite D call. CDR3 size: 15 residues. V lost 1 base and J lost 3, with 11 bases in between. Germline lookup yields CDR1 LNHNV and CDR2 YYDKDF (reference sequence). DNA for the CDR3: TGTGCCACCAGCAGAGGGGGTAGTATGACAGATACGCAGTATTTT. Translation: CATSRGGSMTDTQYF.

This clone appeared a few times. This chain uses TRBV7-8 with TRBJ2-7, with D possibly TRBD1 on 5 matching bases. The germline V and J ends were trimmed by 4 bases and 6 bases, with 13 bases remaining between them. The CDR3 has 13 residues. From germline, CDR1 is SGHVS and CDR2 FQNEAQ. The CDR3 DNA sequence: TGTGCCAGCAGCTCTGCCCAGGGAACCGAGCAGTACTTC. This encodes CASSSAQGTEQYF.

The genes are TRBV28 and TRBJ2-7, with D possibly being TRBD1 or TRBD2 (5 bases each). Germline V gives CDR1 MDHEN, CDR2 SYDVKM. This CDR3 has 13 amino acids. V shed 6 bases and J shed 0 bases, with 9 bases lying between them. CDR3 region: CASSRDLSYEQYF. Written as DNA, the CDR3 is TGTGCCAGCAGCCGGGACCTCTCCTACGAGCAGTACTTC.

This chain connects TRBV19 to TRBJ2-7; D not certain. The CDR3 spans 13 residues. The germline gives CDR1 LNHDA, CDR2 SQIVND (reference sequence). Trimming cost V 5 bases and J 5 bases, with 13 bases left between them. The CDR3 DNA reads TGTGCCAGTAGTCCGGAAACTTTTCACGAGCAGTACTTC. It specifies CASSPETFHEQYF.

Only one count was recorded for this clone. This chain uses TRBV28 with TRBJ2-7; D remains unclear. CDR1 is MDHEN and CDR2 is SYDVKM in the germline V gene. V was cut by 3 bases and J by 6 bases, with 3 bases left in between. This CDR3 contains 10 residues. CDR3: CASSFTEQYF. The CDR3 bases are TGTGCCAGCAGTTTCACCGAGCAGTACTTC.

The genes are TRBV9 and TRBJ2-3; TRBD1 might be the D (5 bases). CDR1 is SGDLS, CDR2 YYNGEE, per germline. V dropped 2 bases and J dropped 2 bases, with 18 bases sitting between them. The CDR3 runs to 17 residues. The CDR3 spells CASSVDTSQYHTDTQYF. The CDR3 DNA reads TGTGCCAGCAGCGTGGACACCTCTCAGTACCACACAGATACGCAGTATTTT.

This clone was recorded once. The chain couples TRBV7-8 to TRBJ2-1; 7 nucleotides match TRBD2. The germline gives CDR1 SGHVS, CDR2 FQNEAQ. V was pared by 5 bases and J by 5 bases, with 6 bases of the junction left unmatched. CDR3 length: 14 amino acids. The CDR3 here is CASSLSSGHNEQFF. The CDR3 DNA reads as TGTGCCAGCAGCCTCTCTAGCGGCCACAATGAGCAGTTCTTC.

The CDR3 spells CASSLTQEKLFF. The CDR3 DNA reads TGTGCCAGCAGTTTGACCCAAGAAAAACTGTTTTTT. The V and J genes are TRBV6-5 and TRBJ1-4; D is undetermined. This CDR3 is built from 12 residues. Trimming removed 4 bases at V and 8 bases at J, with 8 bases between. Germline V gives CDR1 MNHEY, CDR2 SVGAGI.